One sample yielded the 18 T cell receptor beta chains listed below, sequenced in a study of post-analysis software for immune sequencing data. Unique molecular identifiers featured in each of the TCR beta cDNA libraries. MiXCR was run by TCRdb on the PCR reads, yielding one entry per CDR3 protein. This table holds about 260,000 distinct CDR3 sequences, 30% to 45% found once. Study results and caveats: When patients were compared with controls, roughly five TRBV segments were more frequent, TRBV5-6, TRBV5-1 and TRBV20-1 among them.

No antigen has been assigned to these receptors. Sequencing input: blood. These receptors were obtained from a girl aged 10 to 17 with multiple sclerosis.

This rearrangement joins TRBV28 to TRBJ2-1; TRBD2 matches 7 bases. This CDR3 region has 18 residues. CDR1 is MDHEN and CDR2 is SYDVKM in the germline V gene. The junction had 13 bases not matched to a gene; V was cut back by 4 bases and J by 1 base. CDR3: CASSSLSMREWSYNEQFF. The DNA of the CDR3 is TGTGCCAGCAGTTCCCTGAGTATGCGGGAGTGGTCCTACAATGAGCAGTTCTTC.

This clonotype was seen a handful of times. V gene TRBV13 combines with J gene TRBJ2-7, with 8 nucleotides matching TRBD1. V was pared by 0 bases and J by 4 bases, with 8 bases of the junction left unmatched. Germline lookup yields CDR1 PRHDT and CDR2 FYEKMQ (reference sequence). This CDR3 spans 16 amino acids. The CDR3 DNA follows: TGTGCCAGCAGCTTAGGCGCGGGACAGGTGGAATACGAGCAGTACTTC. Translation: CASSLGAGQVEYEQYF. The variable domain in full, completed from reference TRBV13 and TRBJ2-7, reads AAGVIQSPRHLIKEKRETATLKCYPIPRHDTVYWYQQGPGQDPQFLISFYEKMQSDKGSIPDRFSAQQFSDYHSELNMSSLELGDSALYFCASSLGAGQVEYEQYFGPGTRLTVT.

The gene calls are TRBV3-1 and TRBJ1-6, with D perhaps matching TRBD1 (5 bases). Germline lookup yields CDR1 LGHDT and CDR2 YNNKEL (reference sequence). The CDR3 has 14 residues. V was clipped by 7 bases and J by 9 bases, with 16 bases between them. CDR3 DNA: TGTGCCAGCACTCCGTCCTCAAGGGGTTCACCCCTCCACTTT. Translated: CASTPSSRGSPLHF.

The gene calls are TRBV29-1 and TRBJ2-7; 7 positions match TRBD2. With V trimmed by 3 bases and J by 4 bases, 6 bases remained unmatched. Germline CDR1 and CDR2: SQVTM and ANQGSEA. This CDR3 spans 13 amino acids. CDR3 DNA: TGCAGCGTTGAGGCGGGAGTCCGGTACGAGCAGTACTTC. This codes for CSVEAGVRYEQYF.

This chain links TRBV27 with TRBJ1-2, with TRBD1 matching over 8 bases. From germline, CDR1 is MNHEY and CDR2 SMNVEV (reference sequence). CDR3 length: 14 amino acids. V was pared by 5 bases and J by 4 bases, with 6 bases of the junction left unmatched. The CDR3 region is CASSPWTGSYGYTF. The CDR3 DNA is TGTGCCAGCAGTCCCTGGACAGGGTCCTATGGCTACACCTTC.

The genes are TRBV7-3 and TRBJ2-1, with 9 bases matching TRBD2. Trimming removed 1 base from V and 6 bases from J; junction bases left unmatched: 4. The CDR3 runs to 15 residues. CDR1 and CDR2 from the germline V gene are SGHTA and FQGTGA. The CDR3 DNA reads TGTGCCAGCAGCTTAATAGGACTAGCGAGCAATGAGCAGTTCTTC. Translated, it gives CASSLIGLASNEQFF.

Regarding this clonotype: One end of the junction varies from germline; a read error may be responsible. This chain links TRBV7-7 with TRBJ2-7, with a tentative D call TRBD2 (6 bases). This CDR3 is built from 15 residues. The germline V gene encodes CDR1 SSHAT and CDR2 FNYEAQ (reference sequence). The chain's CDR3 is CASSPGLGVDVEQYF. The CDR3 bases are TGTGCTAGCAGCCCGGGACTGGGGGTAGATGTCGAGCAGTACTTC.

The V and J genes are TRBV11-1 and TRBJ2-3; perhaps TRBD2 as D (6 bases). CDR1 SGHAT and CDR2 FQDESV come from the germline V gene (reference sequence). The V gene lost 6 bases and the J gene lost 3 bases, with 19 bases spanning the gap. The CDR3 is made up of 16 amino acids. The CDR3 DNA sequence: TGTGCCAGCAGGAGGGACTTCCGAACGGTGACAGATACGCAGTATTTT. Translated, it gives CASRRDFRTVTDTQYF.

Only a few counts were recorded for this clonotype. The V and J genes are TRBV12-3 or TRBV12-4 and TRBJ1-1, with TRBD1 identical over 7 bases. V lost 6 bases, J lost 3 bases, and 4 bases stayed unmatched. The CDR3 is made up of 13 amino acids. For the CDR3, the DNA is TGTGCCAGCAGCGTCAGGGGGTACACTGAAGCTTTCTTT. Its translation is CASSVRGYTEAFF.

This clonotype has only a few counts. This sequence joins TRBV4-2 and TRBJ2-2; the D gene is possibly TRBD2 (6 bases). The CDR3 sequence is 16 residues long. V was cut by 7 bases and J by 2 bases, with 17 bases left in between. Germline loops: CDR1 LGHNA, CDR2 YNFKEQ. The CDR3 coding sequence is TGTGCCAGCACCCCTCTAGGAGGGTATAACACCGGGGAGCTGTTTTTT. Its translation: CASTPLGGYNTGELFF.

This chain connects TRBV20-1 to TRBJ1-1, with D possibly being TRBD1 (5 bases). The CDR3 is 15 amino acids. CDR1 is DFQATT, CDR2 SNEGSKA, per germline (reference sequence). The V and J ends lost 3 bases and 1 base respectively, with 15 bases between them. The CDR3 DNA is TGCAGTGCTAGGGACACCGCCGGAGGGAACACTGAAGCTTTCTTT. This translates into CSARDTAGGNTEAFF.

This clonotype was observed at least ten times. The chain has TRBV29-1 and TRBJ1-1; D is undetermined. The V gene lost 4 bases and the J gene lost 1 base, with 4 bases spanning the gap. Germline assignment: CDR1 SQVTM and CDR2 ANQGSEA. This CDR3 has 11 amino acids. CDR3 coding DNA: TGCAGCGTTGCGGAGAACACTGAAGCTTTCTTT. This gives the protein CSVAENTEAFF.

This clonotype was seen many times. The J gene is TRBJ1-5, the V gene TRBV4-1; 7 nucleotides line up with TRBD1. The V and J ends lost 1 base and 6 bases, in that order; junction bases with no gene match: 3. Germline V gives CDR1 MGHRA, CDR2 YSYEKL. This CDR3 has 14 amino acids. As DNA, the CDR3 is TGCGCCAGCAGCCAAGTAGGACAGGCTCAGCCCCAGCATTTT. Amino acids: CASSQVGQAQPQHF.

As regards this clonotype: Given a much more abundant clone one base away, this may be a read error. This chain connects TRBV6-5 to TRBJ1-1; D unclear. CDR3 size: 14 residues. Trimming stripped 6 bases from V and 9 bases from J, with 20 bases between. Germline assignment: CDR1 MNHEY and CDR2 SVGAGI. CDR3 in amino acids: CASRHLPGYDKAFF. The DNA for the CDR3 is TGTGCCAGCAGACATCTCCCGGGGTATGACAAAGCTTTCTTT.

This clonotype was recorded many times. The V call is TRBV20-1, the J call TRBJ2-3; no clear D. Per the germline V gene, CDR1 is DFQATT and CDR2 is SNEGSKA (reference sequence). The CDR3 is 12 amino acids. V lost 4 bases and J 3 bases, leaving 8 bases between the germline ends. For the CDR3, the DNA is TGCAGTGCTAAAGTACTGACAGATACGCAGTATTTT. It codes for CSAKVLTDTQYF.

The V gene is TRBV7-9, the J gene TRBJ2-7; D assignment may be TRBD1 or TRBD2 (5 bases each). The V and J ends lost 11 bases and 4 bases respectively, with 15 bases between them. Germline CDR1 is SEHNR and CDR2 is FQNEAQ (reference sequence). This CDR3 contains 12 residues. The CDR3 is CAGDDPGYEQYF. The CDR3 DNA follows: TGTGCCGGGGACGATCCAGGATACGAGCAGTACTTC.

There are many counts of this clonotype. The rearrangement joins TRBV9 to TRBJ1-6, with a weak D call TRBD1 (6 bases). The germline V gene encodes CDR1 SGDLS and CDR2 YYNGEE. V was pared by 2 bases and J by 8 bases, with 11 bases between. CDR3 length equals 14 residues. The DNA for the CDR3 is TGTGCCAGCAGCGTCGGACAGAGTGATTCACCCCTCCACTTT. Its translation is CASSVGQSDSPLHF.

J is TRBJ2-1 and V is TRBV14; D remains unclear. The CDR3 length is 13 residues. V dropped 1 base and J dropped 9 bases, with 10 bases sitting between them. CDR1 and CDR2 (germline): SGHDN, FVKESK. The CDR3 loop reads CASSQGPSVEQFF. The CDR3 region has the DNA TGTGCCAGCAGCCAAGGGCCGAGCGTTGAGCAGTTCTTC.